Listed below are T cell receptor beta chains from one sample, sequenced in a study of blood T cell repertoires in COVID-19. Sequenced by immunoSEQ multiplex PCR; TCRdb stores in-frame clones only, minus some. The data hold 330,000 or so clones, with around 87% observed a single time. The material sequenced was PBMCs or T cells enriched from blood (not recorded which). The receptors were gathered from a man aged 35 to 55 in a cohort exposed to, infected with or recovered from COVID-19 (not recorded which). The conserved cysteine and the conserved F or W are not part of the CDR3 here. Clone size is stated in some rows and not others, as once, few, many or a class when expanded.

TRBJ2-3 - TRBV3-1/TRBV3-2 ASSQEGTSATYTDTQY
TRBJ2-5 once TRBV3-1/TRBV3-2 ASSQVSFWEEETQY
TRBJ1-6 - TRBV18 ASSPSGFDSPLH
TRBJ2-1 - TRBV13 ASSLGQGAEQF
TRBJ2-7 - TRBV28 ASSLSGPRVYEQY
TRBJ2-1 - TRBV5-1 ASSLADSSYNEQF
TRBJ1-2 once TRBV6-1 ASSDHRPAGGGYT
TRBJ1-5 - TRBV18 ASSPSGESNQPQH
TRBJ1-2 - TRBV7-2 ASSLAGADGYT
TRBJ1-2 once TRBV29-1 SVEAGTGDFYGYT